This T cell receptor beta chain was sequenced in a study of chemoradiotherapy in HPV16-positive cancers. At the level of the study: A couple of HPV16-positive patients' cells yielded candidate HPV-specific clones and common motifs.

A note on this clone: The antigen is not known.

Repertoires were sampled repeatedly during chemoradiotherapy. General study findings and limits: HPV-specific T cells were functionally defined from only a couple of HPV16-positive patients. Non-HPV-specific T cells did not expand in tumors during treatment, whereas candidate HPV-specific clones and E7-related motifs did.

The protocol was immunoSEQ multiplex PCR, while the TCRdb copy is restricted to in-frame clones and leaves out a portion. The sample holds 4,000 to 5,000 clones, about 96% seen once. The CDR3 runs 14 residues. In germline, CDR1 is SGHNT, CDR2 YENEEA. V was cut by 5 bases and J by 3 bases, with 14 bases left in between. The sequence derives from a human donor with HPV-associated anogenital cancer. The specimen was tumor tissue, collected from a patient who underwent chemoradiotherapy. V is TRBV11-3 and J is TRBJ2-7, with TRBD2 as a possible D gene (6 bases). The CDR3 bases are TGTGCCAGCAGCCCCCGGGGGATGGACTACGAGCAGTACTTC. Amino acids: CASSPRGMDYEQYF.